These 15 T cell receptor beta chains were sequenced from one sample in a study of T cells and copy number aberrations in small-cell lung cancer. TCRdb's copy holds only in-frame clones and misses some; the assay was immunoSEQ multiplex PCR. The sample includes 950 to 1,500 clones, about 85% seen only once; the top ten take around 5.2%. The source material was tumor tissue. These receptors all stem from a woman aged 45-60 years with small cell lung cancer.

The chain couples TRBV30 to TRBJ2-7; tentative D call: TRBD2 (6 bases). Germline CDR1 is GTSNPN and CDR2 is SVGIG (reference sequence). There are 14 residues in the CDR3. Trimming took off 1 base at V and 4 bases at J, with 14 bases between the two ends. CDR3 amino acids: CAWSASGTHYEQYF. The DNA of the CDR3 is TGTGCCTGGAGTGCCTCCGGGACTCATTACGAGCAGTACTTC. The full variable domain, in which reference TRBV30 and TRBJ2-7 provide the parts outside the CDR3, is SQTIHQWPATLVQPVGSPLSLECTVEGTSNPNLYWYRQAAGRGLQLLFYSVGIGQISSEVPQNLSASRPQDRQFILSSKKLLLSDSGFYLCAWSASGTHYEQYFGPGTRLTVT.

This clone showed up just once. The chain's CDR3 is CASSHLTYGQYF. CDR3 in DNA: TGTGCCAGCAGCCACCTTACATACGGCCAGTACTTC. The V call is TRBV14, the J call TRBJ2-5, with D uncertain. The CDR3 runs to 12 residues. From germline, CDR1 is SGHDN and CDR2 FVKESK. The ends were cut back, 3 bases at V and 10 bases at J, with 12 bases in the middle.

This rearrangement joins TRBV19 to TRBJ2-3; TRBD1 matches at 9 bases. The trim removed 4 bases at V and 6 bases at J, leaving 17 bases unmatched. This CDR3 contains 18 residues. Germline CDR1 reads LNHDA; CDR2 reads SQIVND (reference sequence). The CDR3, as DNA: TGTGCCAGTAGTACGCCCATGTTCCGGGACAGGGAGTCCGATACGCAGTATTTT. Amino acids: CASSTPMFRDRESDTQYF.

This clone appeared a single time. The J gene is TRBJ2-7, the V gene TRBV6-1; a possible D gene is TRBD1 (5 bases). The germline CDR1 and CDR2 sequences are MNHNS and SASEGT. The V and J ends lost 5 bases and 2 bases respectively, with 13 bases between them. The CDR3 is 14 residues long. CDR3 coding DNA: TGTGCCAGCAGTCCAGTGGACAAGACCTACGAGCAGTACTTC. Protein sequence: CASSPVDKTYEQYF.

The genes are TRBV5-5 and TRBJ1-2, with D perhaps matching TRBD1 (5 bases). Trimming pared 5 bases from V and 2 bases from J, leaving 16 bases between. The CDR3 is 15 amino acids. CDR1 is SGHKS, CDR2 YYEKEE, per germline (reference sequence). The CDR3 is CASSLRGDSNYGYTF. The CDR3 DNA sequence: TGTGCCAGCAGTTTACGGGGGGATAGCAACTATGGCTACACCTTC.

This chain uses TRBV30 with TRBJ2-7; D may be TRBD2 (6 bases). V was clipped by 7 bases and J by 5 bases, with 21 bases between them. Germline CDR1 is GTSNPN and CDR2 is SVGIG (reference sequence). CDR3 size: 14 residues. The CDR3 here is CASGRGGSGDEQYF. Here the CDR3 DNA reads TGTGCCTCCGGACGCGGCGGGTCGGGGGACGAGCAGTACTTC.

The chain couples TRBV7-9 to TRBJ1-2, with D possibly matching TRBD1 (5 bases). Germline V gene sequence: CDR1 SEHNR, CDR2 FQNEAQ (reference sequence). This CDR3 region has 15 residues. V was clipped by 1 base and J by 8 bases, with 17 bases between them. The CDR3 here is CASSLVPGREGGYTF. The CDR3 DNA reads TGTGCCAGCAGCTTAGTCCCAGGGAGAGAAGGGGGCTACACCTTC.

The chain is built from TRBV6-6 and TRBJ2-3; D ambiguous. Germline values: CDR1 MNHNY, CDR2 SVGAGI (reference sequence). V gave up 5 bases and J gave up 3 bases, with 18 bases separating them. The CDR3 contains 16 residues. The DNA for the CDR3 is TGTGCCAGCAGTCCTACCGGGCCGAAGTCAACAGATACGCAGTATTTT. This encodes CASSPTGPKSTDTQYF.

The chain joins TRBV27 to TRBJ1-5; D may be TRBD1 (5 bases). CDR1 is MNHEY and CDR2 is SMNVEV in the germline V gene (reference sequence). The V end was cut by 3 bases, the J end by 6 bases, with 12 bases between. There are 14 residues in the CDR3. The CDR3 region has the DNA TGTGCCAGCAGTTTTCTTGGGGGGGTTCAGCCCCAGCATTTT. Its translation is CASSFLGGVQPQHF.

The chain links TRBV21-1 to TRBJ2-1; the table's TRBD2 call for D was not verified on the DNA. TRBV21-1 is assigned pseudogene status. CDR3 size: 18 residues. CDR3 DNA sequence: TGTGCCAGCAGCTTCAGGCCTAGCGGGATCAGCTCCTACAATGAGCAGTTCTTC. As protein: CASSFRPSGISSYNEQFF.

The genes are TRBV7-3 and TRBJ2-3; the match to TRBD1 covers 9 bases. The J segment lost 0 bases and the V segment lost 5 bases, leaving 12 bases of the junction unmatched. This CDR3 comprises 18 residues. Germline V gene lookup returns CDR1 SGHTA and CDR2 FQGTGA. CDR3: CASSRTGGGHSSTDTQYF. The CDR3 nucleotides are TGTGCCAGCAGCAGAACAGGGGGCGGCCATTCTAGCACAGATACGCAGTATTTT.

The gene calls are TRBV4-1 and TRBJ2-3; unclear D gene. CDR3 size: 13 residues. CDR1 is MGHRA and CDR2 is YSYEKL in the germline V gene. V was pared by 0 bases and J by 8 bases, with 9 bases between. In DNA, the CDR3 is TGCGCCAGCAGCCAAGACCAGTTTGCTACGCAGTATTTT. It yields the protein CASSQDQFATQYF.

A remark on this clone: The same CDR3 arises from other DNA sequences in this sample as well. The chain couples TRBV30 to TRBJ2-2, with D possibly TRBD1 on 6 matching bases. The CDR3 length is 13 residues. CDR1 and CDR2 from the germline V gene are GTSNPN and SVGIG (reference sequence). Trimming shortened V by 0 bases and J by 6 bases, and 8 bases separated the two germline ends. The CDR3 nucleotides read TGTGCCTGGAGTGTACCAGGGGCCGGGGAGCTGTTTTTT. This translates into CAWSVPGAGELFF.

The J gene is TRBJ2-2, the V gene TRBV10-3, with 10 bases matching TRBD2. Germline V lookup: CDR1 ENHRY, CDR2 SYGVKD. Trimming cost V 7 bases and J 4 bases; bases outside gene matches: 6. The length of the CDR3 is 15 residues. CDR3 amino acids: CAITGTSESTGELFF. The DNA for the CDR3 is TGTGCCATCACCGGGACTAGCGAGAGCACCGGGGAGCTGTTTTTT.

The V call is TRBV2, the J call TRBJ2-3; D ambiguous. Germline-derived CDR1 and CDR2 are SNHLY and FYNNEI. The V gene lost 8 bases and the J gene lost 4 bases, with 4 bases spanning the gap. CDR3 size: 10 residues. Here the CDR3 reads CASGADTQYF. The CDR3 bases are TGTGCCAGCGGGGCAGATACGCAGTATTTT.